This TCR beta chain was profiled in a study of blood T cells in healthy people across ages. Study conclusions and caveats: Age advanced and TCR beta diversity per million T cells fell, roughly linearly.

As regards this clonotype: The target antigen is unknown.

A second about 7 to 12 cycle PCR used barcoded and J-beta primers. Every single cDNA molecule received a tag from a template-switch adaptor with 12 random nucleotides. TCRdb reanalysed the 5' RACE reads using MiXCR and keeps one entry per CDR3 protein. Altogether some 880,000 distinct CDR3 sequences are present, about 36% being singletons, with the ten largest covering 13%. PBMCs were isolated at a quantity of at least 6.5 million per sample. No fewer than 5.5 micrograms of total RNA were isolated from every sample. This TCR was sampled from a young man in good health. The source material was blood.

CDR3 residues: CASRSRGPGPLGSGYTF. The CDR3 DNA sequence: TGTGCCAGCAGATCAAGGGGACCGGGCCCCCTCGGATCTGGCTACACCTTC. The gene calls are TRBV6-6 and TRBJ1-2; D is possibly TRBD1 (5 bases). Per germline, CDR1 MNHNY and CDR2 SVGAGI (reference sequence). The CDR3 extends over 17 amino acids. Trimming pared 6 bases from V and 7 bases from J, leaving 27 bases between.